Given below is one TCR beta chain in context. Antigen: not known. Each subset's genomic DNA was shared equally among a number of immunoSEQ plates. In the original analysis: Filtering of immunoSEQ junctional sequences could not match full-length read filtering. Here immunoSEQ multiplex PCR was the method, and the copy in TCRdb shows in-frame clones only, minus some. From that table come the V and J calls and clone size; the DNA was used to work out D and trimming. In the table there are some 580,000 clones, more than 95% of which are singletons. The CDR3 spans 17 residues. V dropped 3 bases and J dropped 2; count of bases not matched to a gene: 3. CDR1 is KGHSH, CDR2 LQKENI, per germline. This specimen belongs to a study of shared clonotypes between healthy human individuals. Every contributor of samples was a Caucasian grown-up residing in Nashville, Tennessee. Broader study findings: A handful of donors had 5% to 6.5% of their naive CD4 clonotypes in common.

The gene calls are TRBV18 and TRBJ2-3; 15 nucleotides line up with TRBD2. Sample: naive CD4+ T cells sorted from blood. This sample's subset: CD45RA+ positively selected. This TCR derives from a woman in her twenties or thirties in good health. The CDR3 protein is CASSPGLAGGTTDTQYF. The CDR3 bases are TGTGCCAGCTCACCGGGACTAGCGGGAGGAACCACAGATACGCAGTATTTT.